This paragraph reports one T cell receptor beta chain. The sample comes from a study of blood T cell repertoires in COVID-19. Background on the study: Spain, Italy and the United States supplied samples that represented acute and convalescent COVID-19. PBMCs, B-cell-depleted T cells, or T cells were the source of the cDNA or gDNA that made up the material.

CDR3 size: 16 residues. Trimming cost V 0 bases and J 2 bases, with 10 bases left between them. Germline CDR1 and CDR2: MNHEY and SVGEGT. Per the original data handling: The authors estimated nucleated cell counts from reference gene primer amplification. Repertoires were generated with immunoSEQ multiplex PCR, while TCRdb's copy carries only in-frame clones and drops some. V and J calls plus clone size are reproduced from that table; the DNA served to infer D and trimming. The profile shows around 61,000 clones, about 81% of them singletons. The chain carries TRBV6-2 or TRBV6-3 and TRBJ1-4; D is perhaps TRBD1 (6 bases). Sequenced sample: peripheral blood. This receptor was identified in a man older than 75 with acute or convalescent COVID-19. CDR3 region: CASSYSVTGTNEKLFF. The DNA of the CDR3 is TGTGCCAGCAGTTACTCGGTTACAGGGACTAATGAAAAACTGTTTTTT.